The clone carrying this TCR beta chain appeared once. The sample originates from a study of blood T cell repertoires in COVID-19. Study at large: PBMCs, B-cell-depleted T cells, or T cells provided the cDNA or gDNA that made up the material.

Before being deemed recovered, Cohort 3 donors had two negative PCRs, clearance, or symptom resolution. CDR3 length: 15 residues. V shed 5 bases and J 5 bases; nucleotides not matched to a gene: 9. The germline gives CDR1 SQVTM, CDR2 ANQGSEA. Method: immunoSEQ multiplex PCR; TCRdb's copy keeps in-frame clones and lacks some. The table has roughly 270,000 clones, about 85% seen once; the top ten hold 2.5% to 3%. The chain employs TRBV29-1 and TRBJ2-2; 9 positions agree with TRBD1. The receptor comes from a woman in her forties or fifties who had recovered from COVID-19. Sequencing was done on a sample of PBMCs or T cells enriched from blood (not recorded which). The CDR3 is CSVLQQGARTGELFF. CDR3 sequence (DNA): TGCAGCGTTTTACAACAGGGGGCTCGGACCGGGGAGCTGTTTTTT.